Detailed here is one TCR beta chain. The antigen remains undetermined. The CDR3 sequence is 14 residues long. Trimming pared 4 bases from V and 2 bases from J, leaving 12 bases between. Germline V CDR1 and CDR2: SGHRS, YFSETQ. The sample originates from a study of cytomegalovirus exposure and HLA in healthy donors. On the study more broadly: Early release data held 85 million or so unique TCRs from HLA-typed donors. Study-level results: It was likely that a cluster of highly shared sequence variants was a sequencing artifact. The study assumed roughly uniform donor sequencing depth for presence/absence analyses. Earlier analysis yielded a pattern in which most TCR beta V segments were productive about 87% or about 30% of the time.

The PCR was carried out with 60 Vbeta primers and 13 Jbeta primers. Profiled with immunoSEQ multiplex PCR; TCRdb holds only in-frame clones, not every one. This sample yields some 96,000 clones, of which 65% to 85% are seen a single time; around 20% belongs to the top ten. This rearrangement joins TRBV5-1 to TRBJ1-1; D is perhaps TRBD1 (5 bases). The sequence derives from a woman between 55 and 75 years old in good health and CMV-seropositive. Sequenced: PBMCs. CDR3: CASSDRQQNTEAFF. For the CDR3, the DNA is TGCGCCAGCAGCGACAGACAGCAAAACACTGAAGCTTTCTTT.